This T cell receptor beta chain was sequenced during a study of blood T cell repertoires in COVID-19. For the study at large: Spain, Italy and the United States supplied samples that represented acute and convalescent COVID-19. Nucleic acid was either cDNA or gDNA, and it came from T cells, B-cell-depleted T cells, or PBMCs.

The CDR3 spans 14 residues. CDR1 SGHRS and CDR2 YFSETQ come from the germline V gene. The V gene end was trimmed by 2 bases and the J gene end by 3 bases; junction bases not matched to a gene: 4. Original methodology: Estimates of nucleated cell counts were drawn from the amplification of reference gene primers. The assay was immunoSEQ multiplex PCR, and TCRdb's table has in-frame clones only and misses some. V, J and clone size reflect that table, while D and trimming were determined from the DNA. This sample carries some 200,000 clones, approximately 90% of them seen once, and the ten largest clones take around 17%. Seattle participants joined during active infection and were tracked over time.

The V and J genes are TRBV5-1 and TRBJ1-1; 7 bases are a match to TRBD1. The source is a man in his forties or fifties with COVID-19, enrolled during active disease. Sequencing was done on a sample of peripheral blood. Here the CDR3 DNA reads TGCGCCAGCAGCTTACAGGGGCAGGACACTGAAGCTTTCTTT. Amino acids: CASSLQGQDTEAFF.